Here is one T cell receptor beta chain with its context. There are 13 residues in the CDR3. The V end was cut by 4 bases, the J end by 4 bases, with 6 bases between. Germline V gene sequence: CDR1 SGHDT, CDR2 YYEEEE. The data were obtained in a study of CD8 T cells in Susac syndrome. After extraction with the RNeasy kit, roughly 0.45 to 1 ug of the RNA was reverse transcribed using random hexamers. MiXCR, applied by TCRdb to the immunoSEQ multiplex PCR reads, yields one record per CDR3 protein. The sample contains about 150,000 distinct CDR3 sequences, 95% of which appear only once. Sequencing used CD4+ T cells from PBMCs. This clonotype was sampled from a human donor with Susac syndrome. The chain joins TRBV5-6 to TRBJ2-6; no clear D gene. CDR3 in DNA: TGTGCCAGCAGCCCCAAAGGGGCCAACGTCCTGACTTTC. Translated, it gives CASSPKGANVLTF.